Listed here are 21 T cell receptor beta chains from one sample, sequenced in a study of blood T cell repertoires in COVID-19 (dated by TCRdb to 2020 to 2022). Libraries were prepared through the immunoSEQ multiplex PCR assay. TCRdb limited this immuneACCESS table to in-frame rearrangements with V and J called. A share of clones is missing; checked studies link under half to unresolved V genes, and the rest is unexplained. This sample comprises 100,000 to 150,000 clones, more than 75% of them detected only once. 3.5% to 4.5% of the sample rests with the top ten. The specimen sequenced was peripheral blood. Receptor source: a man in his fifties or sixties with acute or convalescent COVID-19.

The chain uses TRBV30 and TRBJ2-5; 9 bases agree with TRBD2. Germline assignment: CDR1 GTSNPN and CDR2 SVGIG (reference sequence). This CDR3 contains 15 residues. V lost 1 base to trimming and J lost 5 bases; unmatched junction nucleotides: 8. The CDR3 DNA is TGTGCCTGGAGTGGCGCGGGAGGGCCTGTGGAGACCCAGTACTTC. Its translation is CAWSGAGGPVETQYF.

CDR3 sequence reads: CSVEDRLYEQYF. DNA of the CDR3: TGCAGCGTTGAAGATAGACTTTACGAGCAGTACTTC. V and J are TRBV29-1 and TRBJ2-7; D ambiguous. CDR3 length: 12 amino acids. Germline V CDR1 and CDR2: SQVTM, ANQGSEA. Trimming cost V 0 bases and J 4 bases, with 7 bases left between them.

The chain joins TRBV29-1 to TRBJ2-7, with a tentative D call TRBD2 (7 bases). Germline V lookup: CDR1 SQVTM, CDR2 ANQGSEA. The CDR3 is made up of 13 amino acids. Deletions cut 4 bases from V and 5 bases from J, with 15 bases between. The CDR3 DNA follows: TGCAGCGTTGTGCTAGCGGCAGGGGACGAGCAGTACTTC. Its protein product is CSVVLAAGDEQYF.

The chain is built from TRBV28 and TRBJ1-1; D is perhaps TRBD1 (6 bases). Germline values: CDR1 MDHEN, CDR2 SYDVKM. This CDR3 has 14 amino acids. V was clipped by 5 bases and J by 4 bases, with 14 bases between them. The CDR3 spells CASSQTGLGTEAFF. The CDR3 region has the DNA TGTGCCAGCAGTCAAACAGGGCTGGGCACTGAAGCTTTCTTT.

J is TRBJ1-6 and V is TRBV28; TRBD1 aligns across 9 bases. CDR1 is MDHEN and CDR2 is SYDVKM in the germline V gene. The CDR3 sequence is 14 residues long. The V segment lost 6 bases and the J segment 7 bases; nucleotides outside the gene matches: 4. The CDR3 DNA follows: TGTGCCAGCAGCCTTGACAGGGGGAATTCACCCCTCCACTTT. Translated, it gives CASSLDRGNSPLHF.

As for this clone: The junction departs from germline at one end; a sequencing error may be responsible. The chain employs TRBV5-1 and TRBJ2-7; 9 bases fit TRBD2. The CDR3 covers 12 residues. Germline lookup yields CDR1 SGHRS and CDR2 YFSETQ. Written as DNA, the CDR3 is TGCGCCAGCAGCTCCGGGACTAGCTCTCCTGTCTTC. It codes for CASSSGTSSPVF.

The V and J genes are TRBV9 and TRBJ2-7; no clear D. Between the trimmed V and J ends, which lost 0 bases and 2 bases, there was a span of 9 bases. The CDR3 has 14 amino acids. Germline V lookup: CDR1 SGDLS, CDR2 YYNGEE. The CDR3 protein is CASSVGGDTYEQYF. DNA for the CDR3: TGTGCCAGCAGCGTAGGTGGAGATACCTACGAGCAGTACTTC.

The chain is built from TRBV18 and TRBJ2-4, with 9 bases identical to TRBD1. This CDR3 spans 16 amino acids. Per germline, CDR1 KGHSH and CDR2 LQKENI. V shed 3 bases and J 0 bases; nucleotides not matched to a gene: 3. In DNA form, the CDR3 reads TGTGCCAGCTCACCCCGGGACAGGGTAGCCAAAAACATTCAGTACTTC. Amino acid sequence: CASSPRDRVAKNIQYF.

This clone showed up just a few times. The CDR3, as DNA: TGCGCCAGCAGCTCGGGGACTAGCGGGATCCCGGCAGGGGGTGAGCAGTTCTTC. Protein product: CASSSGTSGIPAGGEQFF. The V gene is TRBV5-1, the J gene TRBJ2-1; 13 bases agree with TRBD2. With 3 bases clipped from V and 9 bases from J, the junction kept 15 bases outside the gene matches. CDR1 and CDR2 from the germline V gene are SGHRS and YFSETQ. The CDR3 covers 18 residues.

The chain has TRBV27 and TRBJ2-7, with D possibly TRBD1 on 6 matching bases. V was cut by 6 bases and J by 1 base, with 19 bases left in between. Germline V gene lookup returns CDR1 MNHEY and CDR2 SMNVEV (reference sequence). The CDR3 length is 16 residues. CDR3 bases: TGTGCCAGCAGCCCCCGGAGAGGACAGCATTCCTACGAGCAGTACTTC. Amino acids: CASSPRRGQHSYEQYF.

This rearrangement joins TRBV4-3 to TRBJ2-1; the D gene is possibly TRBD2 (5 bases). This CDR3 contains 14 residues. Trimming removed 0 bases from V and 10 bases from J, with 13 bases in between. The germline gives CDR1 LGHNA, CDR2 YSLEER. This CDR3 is CASSQDTQEDEQFF. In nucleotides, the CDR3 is TGCGCCAGCAGCCAAGATACGCAGGAGGACGAGCAGTTCTTC.

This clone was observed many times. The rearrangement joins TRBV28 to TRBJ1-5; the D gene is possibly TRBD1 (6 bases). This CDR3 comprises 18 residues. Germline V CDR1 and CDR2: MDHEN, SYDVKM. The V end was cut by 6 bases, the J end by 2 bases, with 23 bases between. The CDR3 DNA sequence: TGTGCCAGCAGGGATCCATCTCTCAGGGGTGGCGGCAATCAGCCCCAGCATTTT. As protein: CASRDPSLRGGGNQPQHF. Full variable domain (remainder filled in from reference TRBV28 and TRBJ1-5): DVKVTQSSRYLVKRTGEKVFLECVQDMDHENMFWYRQDPGLGLRLIYFSYDVKMKEKGDIPEGYSVSREKKERFSLILESASTNQTSMYLCASRDPSLRGGGNQPQHFGDGTRLSIL.

The CDR3 loop reads CASRPGQGALEPQHF. The CDR3 DNA reads as TGTGCCAGCAGACCGGGACAGGGGGCCCTCGAGCCCCAGCATTTT. The genes are TRBV7-2 and TRBJ1-5, with TRBD1 identical over 12 bases. Germline V lookup: CDR1 SGHTA, CDR2 FQGNSA. The CDR3 extends over 15 amino acids. V gave up 6 bases and J gave up 8 bases; unmatched junction bases: 8. The full variable domain, with the rest looked up from reference TRBV7-2 and TRBJ1-5, is GAGVSQSPSNKVTEKGKDVELRCDPISGHTALYWYRQSLGQGLEFLIYFQGNSAPDKSGLPSDRFSAERTGGSVSTLTIQRTQQEDSAVYLCASRPGQGALEPQHFGDGTRLSIL.

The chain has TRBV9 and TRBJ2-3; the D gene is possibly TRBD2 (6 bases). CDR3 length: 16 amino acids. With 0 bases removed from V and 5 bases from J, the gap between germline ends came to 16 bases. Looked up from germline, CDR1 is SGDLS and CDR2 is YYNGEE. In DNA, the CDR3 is TGTGCCAGCAGCGTAGAAGCCGGGGGTGACAGAGATACGCAGTATTTT. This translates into CASSVEAGGDRDTQYF.

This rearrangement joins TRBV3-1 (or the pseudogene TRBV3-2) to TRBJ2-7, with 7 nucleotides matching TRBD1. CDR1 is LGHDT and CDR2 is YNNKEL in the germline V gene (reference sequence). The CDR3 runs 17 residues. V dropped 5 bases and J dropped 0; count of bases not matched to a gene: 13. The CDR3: CASSGMVLGGFSYEQYF. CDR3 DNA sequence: TGTGCCAGCAGCGGGATGGTCCTAGGGGGCTTCTCCTACGAGCAGTACTTC.

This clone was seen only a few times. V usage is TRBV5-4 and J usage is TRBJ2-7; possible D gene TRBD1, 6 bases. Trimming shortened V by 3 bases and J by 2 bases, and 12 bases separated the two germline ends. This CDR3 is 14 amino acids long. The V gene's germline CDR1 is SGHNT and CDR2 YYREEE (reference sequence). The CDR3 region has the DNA TGTGCCAGCAGCTCGCAGGGGACGACCTACGAGCAGTACTTC. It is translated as CASSSQGTTYEQYF.

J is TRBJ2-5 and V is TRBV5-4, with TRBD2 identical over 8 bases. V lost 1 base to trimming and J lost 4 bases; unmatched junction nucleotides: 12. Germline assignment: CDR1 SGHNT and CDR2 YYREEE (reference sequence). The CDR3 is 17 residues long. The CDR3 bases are TGTGCCAGCAGCTTGAATAGCGGGACCCTCCAGGGAGAGACCCAGTACTTC. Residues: CASSLNSGTLQGETQYF.

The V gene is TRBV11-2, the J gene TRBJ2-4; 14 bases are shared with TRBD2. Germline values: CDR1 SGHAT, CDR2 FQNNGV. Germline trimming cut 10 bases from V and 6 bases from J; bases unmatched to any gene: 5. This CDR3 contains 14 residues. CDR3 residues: CATTSGRVGNIQYF. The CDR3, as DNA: TGTGCCACGACTAGCGGGAGGGTAGGAAACATTCAGTACTTC. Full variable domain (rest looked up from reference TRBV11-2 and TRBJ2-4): EAGVAQSPRYKIIEKRQSVAFWCNPISGHATLYWYQQILGQGPKLLIQFQNNGVVDDSQLPKDRFSAERLKGVDSTLKIQPAKLEDSAVYLCATTSGRVGNIQYFGAGTRLSVL.

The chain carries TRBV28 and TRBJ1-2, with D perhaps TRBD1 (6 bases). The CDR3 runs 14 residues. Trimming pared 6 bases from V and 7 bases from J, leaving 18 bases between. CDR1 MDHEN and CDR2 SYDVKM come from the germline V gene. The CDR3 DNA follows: TGTGCCAGCAGCCCTCGACAGGCCCTAGGTGGCTACACCTTC. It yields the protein CASSPRQALGGYTF.

CDR3 nucleotides: TGTGCCAGTAAAACAGGCTACGAGCAGTACTTC. Protein sequence: CASKTGYEQYF. The gene calls are TRBV19 and TRBJ2-7, with D perhaps TRBD1 (5 bases). Looked up from germline, CDR1 is LNHDA and CDR2 is SQIVND (reference sequence). Trimming left V 7 bases short and J 3 bases short, with 7 bases between. The CDR3 covers 11 residues.

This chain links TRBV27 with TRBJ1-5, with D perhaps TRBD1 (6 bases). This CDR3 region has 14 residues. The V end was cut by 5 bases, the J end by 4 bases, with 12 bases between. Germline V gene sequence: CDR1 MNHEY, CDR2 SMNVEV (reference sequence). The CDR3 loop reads CASSPWTVNQPQHF. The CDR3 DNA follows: TGTGCCAGCAGTCCGTGGACAGTGAATCAGCCCCAGCATTTT.